The rows below give T cell receptor beta chains drawn from one sample of a study of T-cell reconstitution after alpha-beta-depleted transplantation in children. TCRdb independently ran MiXCR on the PCR reads; one entry per CDR3 protein. This sample has about 120,000 distinct CDR3 sequences; under 25% occur once, and the top ten carry about 10%. The specimen was PBMCs, mostly from graft donor cells, collected 180 days after TCRalphabeta/CD19-depleted stem cell transplant. The receptors stem from a male patient between 2 and 10 years old who had a stem cell transplant for chronic granulomatous disease, so the T cells may come from the graft donor. Each CDR3 is given with its conserved first and last residue. Each record gives: CDR3 protein, CDR3 DNA, D gene, J gene, CDR3 length, clone size, V gene. The D gene is left open where the match is weak. Clone size is given for some rows only: seen once, a few or many times, or a class if the clone is expanded.

CDR3: CASSSPGQGNEKLFF
DNA: TGTGCCAGCAGCTCGCCGGGACAGGGTAATGAAAAACTGTTTTTT
D: TRBD1
J: TRBJ1-4
length: 15
size: NA
V: TRBV5-6

CDR3: CASSPGRGGPQETQYF
DNA: TGCGCCAGCAGCCCCGGGCGCGGGGGGCCACAAGAGACCCAGTACTTC
D: TRBD2
J: TRBJ2-5
length: 16
size: many
V: TRBV4-3

CDR3: CSASHGASVSTDTQYF
DNA: TGCAGTGCTAGTCACGGGGCCTCCGTTAGCACAGATACGCAGTATTTT
D: NA
J: TRBJ2-3
length: 16
size: few
V: TRBV20-1

CDR3: CASTRGGFTDTQYF
DNA: TGTGCCAGCACCAGGGGCGGTTTTACAGATACGCAGTATTTT
D: NA
J: TRBJ2-3
length: 14
size: few
V: TRBV12-3/TRBV12-4

CDR3: CSVVSQPLYEQYF
DNA: TGCAGCGTTGTCAGTCAGCCTCTCTACGAGCAGTACTTC
D: NA
J: TRBJ2-7
length: 13
size: many
V: TRBV29-1

CDR3: CATSDLNYEQYF
DNA: TGTGCCACCAGCGATTTAAATTACGAGCAGTACTTC
D: NA
J: TRBJ2-7
length: 12
size: NA
V: TRBV15

CDR3: CSARDLGRSTDTQYF
DNA: TGCAGTGCTAGAGATCTGGGCCGTAGCACAGATACGCAGTATTTT
D: NA
J: TRBJ2-3
length: 15
size: few
V: TRBV20-1

CDR3: CASSVATRDRGALGNTIYF
DNA: TGTGCCAGCAGCGTAGCTACCCGGGACAGGGGGGCTCTGGGAAACACCATATATTTT
D: TRBD1
J: TRBJ1-3
length: 19
size: few
V: TRBV9

CDR3: CSGGLGAGNTGELFF
DNA: TGCAGTGGAGGGTTGGGGGCTGGAAACACCGGGGAGCTGTTTTTT
D: NA
J: TRBJ2-2
length: 15
size: many
V: TRBV20-1

CDR3: CASSIDNYGYTF
DNA: TGTGCCAGCAGTATCGACAACTATGGCTACACCTTC
D: NA
J: TRBJ1-2
length: 12
size: few
V: TRBV12-3/TRBV12-4

CDR3: CASSLNWVGYGYTF
DNA: TGTGCCAGCAGTTTAAACTGGGTAGGGTATGGCTACACCTTC
D: NA
J: TRBJ1-2
length: 14
size: few
V: TRBV12-3/TRBV12-4

CDR3: CSGLTGTYGYTF
DNA: TGCAGCGGCCTTACAGGGACCTATGGCTACACCTTC
D: NA
J: TRBJ1-2
length: 12
size: many
V: TRBV29-1

CDR3: CASSAGSDSNEQFF
DNA: TGTGCCAGCAGCGCAGGGTCAGATAGCAATGAGCAGTTCTTC
D: NA
J: TRBJ2-1
length: 14
size: NA
V: TRBV7-2

CDR3: CSASGRGSYEQYF
DNA: TGCAGTGCTAGCGGGAGGGGGTCCTACGAGCAGTACTTC
D: TRBD2
J: TRBJ2-7
length: 13
size: NA
V: TRBV20-1

CDR3: CASTLPGGETQYF
DNA: TGTGCCAGCACCCTCCCTGGTGGGGAGACCCAGTACTTC
D: NA
J: TRBJ2-5
length: 13
size: NA
V: TRBV28

CDR3: CASSLGTLKAGLTDTQYF
DNA: TGCGCCAGCAGCTTAGGGACTCTGAAGGCGGGTTTGACAGATACGCAGTATTTT
D: NA
J: TRBJ2-3
length: 18
size: few
V: TRBV5-1

CDR3: CASSLQGGYGYTF
DNA: TGTGCCAGCAGCTTACAGGGTGGCTATGGCTACACCTTC
D: NA
J: TRBJ1-2
length: 13
size: NA
V: TRBV7-6

CDR3: CASMGEKLFF
DNA: TGTGCCAGCATGGGTGAAAAACTGTTTTTT
D: NA
J: TRBJ1-4
length: 10
size: few
V: TRBV7-9

CDR3: CASSFGTSGKGEQYF
DNA: TGTGCCAGCAGTTTTGGGACTAGCGGGAAGGGCGAGCAGTACTTC
D: TRBD2
J: TRBJ2-7
length: 15
size: NA
V: TRBV12-3/TRBV12-4

CDR3: CASSLLPTGVRTGELFF
DNA: TGTGCCAGCAGCTTGCTCCCTACAGGGGTTCGTACCGGGGAGCTGTTTTTT
D: TRBD1
J: TRBJ2-2
length: 17
size: many
V: TRBV5-5